The clone carrying this T cell receptor beta chain occurred a few times. V was trimmed by 7 bases and J by 2 bases, leaving 14 bases between them. CDR3 length equals 14 residues. The source of the sample is a study of patients and donors after allogeneic stem cell transplantation. TCRdb passed the RT-PCR reads through MiXCR, listing each CDR3 protein once. The table records about a million distinct CDR3 sequences, roughly 18% of them present only once. What was sequenced was blood, either unsorted or a sorted T cell fraction (not recorded which). This chain joins TRBV12-3 or TRBV12-4 and TRBJ2-5, with TRBD2 as a possible D gene (6 bases). The TCR originated in a human donor who was either an allogeneic HSCT recipient or a stem cell or donor lymphocyte infusion donor (not recorded which). It is not recorded whose cells these are; they may come from a transplant donor. This chain's CDR3 is CASTPGSGQETQYF. The CDR3 region has the DNA TGTGCCAGCACCCCGGGGAGCGGGCAAGAGACCCAGTACTTC.